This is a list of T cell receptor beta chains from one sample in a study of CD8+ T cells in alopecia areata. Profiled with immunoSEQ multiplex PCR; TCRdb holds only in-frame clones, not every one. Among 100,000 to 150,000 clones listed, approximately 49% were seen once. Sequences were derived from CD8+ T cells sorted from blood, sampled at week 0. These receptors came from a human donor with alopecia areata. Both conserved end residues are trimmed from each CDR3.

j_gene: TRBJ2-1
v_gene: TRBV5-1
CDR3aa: ASIGAANNEQF

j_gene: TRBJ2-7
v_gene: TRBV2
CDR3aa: ASSENYEQY

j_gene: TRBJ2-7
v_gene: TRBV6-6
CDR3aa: ASSYMGQGAYEQY

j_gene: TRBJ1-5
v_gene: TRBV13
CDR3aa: ASSLGGRNQPQH

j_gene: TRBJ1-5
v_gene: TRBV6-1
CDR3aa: ASSPDDIQPQH

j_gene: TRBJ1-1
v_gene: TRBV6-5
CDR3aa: ASSYSEGTTEAF

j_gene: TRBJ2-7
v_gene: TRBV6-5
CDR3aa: ASWAGSSQY

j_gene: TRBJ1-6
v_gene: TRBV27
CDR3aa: ASSLGSDNSPLH

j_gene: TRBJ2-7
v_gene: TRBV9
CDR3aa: ASSPTGTSTYEQY

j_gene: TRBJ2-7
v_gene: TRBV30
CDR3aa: AWWGGYEQY

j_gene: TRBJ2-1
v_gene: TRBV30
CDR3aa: AWSPVAAELHNEQF

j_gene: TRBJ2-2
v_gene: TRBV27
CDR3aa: ASSLGTTGELF

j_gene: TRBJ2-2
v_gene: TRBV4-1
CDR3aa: ASSLYLRQAGELF

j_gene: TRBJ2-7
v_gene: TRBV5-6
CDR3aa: ASTHATSNGEQY

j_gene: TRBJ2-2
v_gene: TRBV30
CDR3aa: AYDRVIGTGELF

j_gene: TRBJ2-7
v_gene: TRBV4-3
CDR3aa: ASSQDPGSHEQY

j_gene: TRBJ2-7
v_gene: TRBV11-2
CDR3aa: ASSYLSYEQY

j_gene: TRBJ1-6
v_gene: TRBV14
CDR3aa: ASSLPGSSYNSPLH

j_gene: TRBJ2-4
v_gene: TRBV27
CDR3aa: ASSFGNIQY

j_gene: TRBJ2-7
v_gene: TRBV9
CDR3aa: ASSPGGGGYEQY

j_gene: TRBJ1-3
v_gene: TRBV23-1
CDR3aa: ASSQTLGNTIY

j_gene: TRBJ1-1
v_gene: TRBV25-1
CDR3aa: ASSLINTEAF

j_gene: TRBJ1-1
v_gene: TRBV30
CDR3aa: AWSAENTEAF

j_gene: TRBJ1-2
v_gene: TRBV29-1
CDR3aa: SVQMGTIVGYT

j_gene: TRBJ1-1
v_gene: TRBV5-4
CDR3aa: ASSPDPGLQPEAF

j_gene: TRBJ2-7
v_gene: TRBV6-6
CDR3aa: ASSWDRGDEQY

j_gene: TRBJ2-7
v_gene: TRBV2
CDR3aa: AIRLGASYEQY

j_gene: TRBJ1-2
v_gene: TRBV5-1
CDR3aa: ASSLANYGYT

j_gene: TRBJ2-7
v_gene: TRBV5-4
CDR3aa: ASRTDRGLNEQY

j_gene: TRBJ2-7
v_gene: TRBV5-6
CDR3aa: ASSLGIEEQY

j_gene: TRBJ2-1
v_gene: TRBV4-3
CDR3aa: ASSQVMASGGLGYNEQF

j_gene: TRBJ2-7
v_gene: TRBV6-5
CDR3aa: ASSYSLGTGIREQY

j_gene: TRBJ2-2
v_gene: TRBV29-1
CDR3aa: SASSGYTGELF

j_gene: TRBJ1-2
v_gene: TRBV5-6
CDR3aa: ASSLATGPGDYGYT

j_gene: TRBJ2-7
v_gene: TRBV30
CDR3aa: AWSGTGNYEQY

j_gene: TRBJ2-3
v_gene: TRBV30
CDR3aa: AWSGGHGSTDTQY

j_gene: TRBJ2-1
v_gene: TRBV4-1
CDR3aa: ASSQGGTEQF

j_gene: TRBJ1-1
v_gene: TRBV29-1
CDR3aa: SAWGDREAF

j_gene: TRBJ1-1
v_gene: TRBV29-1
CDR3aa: SVENRGNTEAF

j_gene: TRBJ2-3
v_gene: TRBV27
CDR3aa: ASSPLAGAGTDTQY

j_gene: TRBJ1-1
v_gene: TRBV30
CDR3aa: AWDLLRTTEAF

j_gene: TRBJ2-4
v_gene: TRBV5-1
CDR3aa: ASSLGAGGKNIQY

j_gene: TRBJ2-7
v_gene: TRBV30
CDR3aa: AWSPFGGYEQY

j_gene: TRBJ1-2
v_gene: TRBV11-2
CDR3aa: ASSLDPGQARGYT

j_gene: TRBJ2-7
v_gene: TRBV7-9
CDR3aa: ASRQGGNEQY

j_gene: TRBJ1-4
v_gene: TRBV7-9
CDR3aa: ASNTGQNEKLF

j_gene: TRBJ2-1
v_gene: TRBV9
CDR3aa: ASSVDRGSYNEQF

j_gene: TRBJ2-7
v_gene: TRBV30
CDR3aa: AWSGVYEQY

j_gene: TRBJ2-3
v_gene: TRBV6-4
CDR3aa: ASSGTSGGTDTQY

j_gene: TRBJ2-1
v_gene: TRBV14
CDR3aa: ASSQRSGEQF

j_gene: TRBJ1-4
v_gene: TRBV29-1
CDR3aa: SAITTNEKLF

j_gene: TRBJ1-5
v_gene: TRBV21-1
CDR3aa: ASSKGQGNQPQH

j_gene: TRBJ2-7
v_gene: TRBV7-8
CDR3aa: ASSLAPEGTGEQY

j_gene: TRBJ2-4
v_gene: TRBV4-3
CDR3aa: ASSQDLGEAKNIQY

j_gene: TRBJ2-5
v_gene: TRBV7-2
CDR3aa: ASSSRTRQETQY

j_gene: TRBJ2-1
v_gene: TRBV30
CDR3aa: AWSVRTGFYNEQF

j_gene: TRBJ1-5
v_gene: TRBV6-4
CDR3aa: ASKDRGHQPQH

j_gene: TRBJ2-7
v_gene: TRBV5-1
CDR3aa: ASSLDGESYEQY